Described below is a single TCR beta chain sequence and its context. These data belong to a study of cytomegalovirus exposure and HLA in healthy donors. It was with 60 Vbeta and 13 Jbeta primers that the PCR ran. This table comes from immunoSEQ multiplex PCR, and its TCRdb copy is limited to in-frame clones, with some not included. The table shows roughly 200,000 clones, with roughly 79% occurring only once. Donors were nominally healthy when sampled, though unrecorded immune exposures were likely. This receptor was identified in a man younger than 40 in good health and CMV-seronegative. The specimen was PBMCs.

The CDR3 region is CASSPIDRNYGYTF. CDR3 sequence (DNA): TGTGCCAGCAGCCCTATCGACAGAAACTATGGCTACACCTTC. The V gene is TRBV7-3, the J gene TRBJ1-2, with D possibly being TRBD1 (5 bases). Germline V gives CDR1 SGHTA, CDR2 FQGTGA. Trimming took 5 bases from V and 2 from J, leaving 12 bases between them. This CDR3 is 14 amino acids long.